These T cell receptor beta chains were read from a single sample in a study of cytomegalovirus exposure and HLA in healthy donors. The table came from immunoSEQ multiplex PCR; TCRdb's copy has only in-frame clones and leaves some out. The sample lists about 76,000 clones, 78% occurring once. The sample taken for sequencing was PBMCs. The origin of the receptors is a male donor in good health and CMV-seropositive. Each CDR3 is given with its conserved first and last residue. The D gene is left open where the match is weak. Size tells how often a clone was seen (once, few, many) or the class of an expanded clone, and some rows leave it out.

j_call	d_call	clone_size	cdr3_length	v_call	cdr3_aa	cdr3_nt
TRBJ2-2	-	-	15	TRBV4-1	CASLRVGGNTGELFF	TGCGCCAGCCTTAGGGTCGGGGGGAACACCGGGGAGCTGTTTTTT
TRBJ1-1	TRBD1	-	15	TRBV5-6	CASSPGQGFGTEAFF	TGTGCCAGCAGCCCGGGACAGGGGTTTGGCACTGAAGCTTTCTTT
TRBJ1-5	TRBD1	-	16	TRBV4-3	CASSQEWTGGYQPQHF	TGCGCCAGCAGCCAAGAGTGGACAGGGGGCTATCAGCCCCAGCATTTT
TRBJ1-3	-	few	14	TRBV6-5	CASSYGGSGNTIYF	TGTGCCAGCAGTTATGGGGGGTCTGGAAACACCATATATTTT
TRBJ1-4	-	-	16	TRBV2	CATRRGQGPTNEKLFF	TGTGCCACTCGTAGAGGGCAGGGGCCAACTAATGAAAAACTGTTTTTT
TRBJ2-7	-	-	15	TRBV7-2	CASSLARTSFYEQYF	TGTGCCAGCAGCTTAGCGCGTACTTCGTTCTACGAGCAGTACTTC
TRBJ1-1	TRBD1	-	15	TRBV28	CASSPESGGREEAFF	TGTGCCAGCAGTCCGGAGTCAGGGGGGCGTGAAGAAGCTTTCTTT
TRBJ1-5	-	-	13	TRBV2	CASNSGLNGPQHF	TGTGCCAGCAACTCAGGGCTTAATGGGCCCCAGCATTTT
TRBJ2-1	TRBD2	-	12	TRBV7-9	CSTGTSGSEQFF	TGTTCCACAGGGACTAGCGGGTCTGAGCAGTTCTTC
TRBJ2-3	TRBD2	once	16	TRBV5-6	CASSDPWTSGTDTQYF	TGTGCCAGCAGCGATCCCTGGACTAGCGGCACAGATACGCAGTATTTT
TRBJ2-5	-	-	15	TRBV4-1	CASSQPTGAKETQYF	TGCGCCAGCAGCCAGCCGACAGGCGCCAAAGAGACCCAGTACTTC
TRBJ2-7	TRBD2	-	19	TRBV7-2	CASSPYWTSGGEGSYEQYF	TGTGCCAGCAGCCCATATTGGACTAGCGGGGGGGAGGGCTCCTACGAGCAGTACTTC
TRBJ1-1	-	-	14	TRBV18	CASSPTVMNTEAFF	TGTGCCAGCTCACCGACAGTTATGAACACTGAAGCTTTCTTT
TRBJ1-1	-	-	12	TRBV2	CATLTVNTEAFF	TGTGCCACCCTCACAGTGAACACTGAAGCTTTCTTT
TRBJ1-2	TRBD1	-	14	TRBV5-6	CASSRDRASPGYTF	TGTGCCAGCAGCCGGGACAGGGCGTCTCCTGGCTACACCTTC
TRBJ2-3	TRBD1	-	15	TRBV6-5	CASSTPGQGSGTQYF	TGTGCCAGCAGTACCCCGGGACAGGGAAGTGGTACGCAGTATTTT
TRBJ1-5	-	-	15	TRBV2	CASSPGTLSNQPQHF	TGTGCCAGCAGTCCCGGGACACTCAGCAATCAGCCCCAGCATTTT
TRBJ2-1	-	-	15	TRBV27	CASSFGTIGSNEQFF	TGTGCCAGCAGTTTTGGGACAATTGGTAGCAATGAGCAGTTCTTC
TRBJ1-5	-	-	14	TRBV19	CASTNRAVNQPQHF	TGTGCCAGTACGAACAGGGCGGTAAATCAGCCCCAGCATTTT
TRBJ1-1	-	-	14	TRBV10-3	CAISVLGGRTEAFF	TGTGCCATCAGTGTGCTGGGGGGAAGGACTGAAGCTTTCTTT
TRBJ2-1	TRBD2	-	16	TRBV10-3	CAISESTSASYNEQFF	TGTGCCATCAGTGAGTCCACTAGCGCCTCCTACAATGAGCAGTTCTTC
TRBJ2-2	TRBD2	-	18	TRBV19	CASSPLLGLAANTGELFF	TGTGCCAGTAGTCCCCTTCTGGGACTAGCGGCGAACACCGGGGAGCTGTTTTTT
TRBJ2-7	TRBD1	-	15	TRBV10-3	CAISDPGTGAYEQYF	TGTGCCATCAGTGACCCCGGGACAGGGGCCTACGAGCAGTACTTC
TRBJ2-2	TRBD2	-	14	TRBV7-3	CASSFTSGTGELFF	TGTGCCAGCAGCTTTACTAGCGGAACCGGGGAGCTGTTTTTT
TRBJ1-5	TRBD1	-	14	TRBV6-6	CATTTGMVGQPQHF	TGTGCCACCACGACAGGGATGGTCGGTCAGCCCCAGCATTTT
TRBJ2-7	TRBD1	-	13	TRBV19	CASSRTGGYEQYF	TGTGCCAGTAGCCGGACAGGGGGCTACGAGCAGTACTTC
TRBJ1-2	-	-	14	TRBV5-1	CASSLGREVYGYTF	TGCGCCAGCAGCCTAGGACGGGAGGTCTATGGCTACACCTTC
TRBJ2-7	TRBD2	-	16	TRBV28	CASSSPGTSTNGEQYF	TGTGCCAGCAGTTCTCCCGGGACTAGCACGAACGGGGAGCAGTACTTC
TRBJ2-4	TRBD2	-	18	TRBV4-1	CASSQGLAGGPAKNIQYF	TGCGCCAGCAGCCAAGGGCTAGCGGGAGGGCCGGCCAAAAACATTCAGTACTTC
TRBJ2-3	-	once	12	TRBV28	CASSLPVDTQYF	TGTGCCAGCAGTTTACCAGTGGATACGCAGTATTTT
TRBJ2-1	TRBD2	few	17	TRBV15	CATSRGVAGEIGHEQFF	TGTGCCACCAGCAGAGGGGTAGCGGGAGAGATCGGCCATGAGCAGTTCTTC
TRBJ1-5	TRBD1	few	16	TRBV19	CASSIQTGDSNQPQHF	TGTGCCAGTAGTATCCAGACAGGGGATAGCAATCAGCCCCAGCATTTT
TRBJ2-1	TRBD2	-	17	TRBV28	CASSITSGWENYNEQFF	TGTGCCAGCAGCATTACTAGCGGGTGGGAGAACTACAATGAGCAGTTCTTC
TRBJ2-7	-	-	13	TRBV7-6	CASGGRSGYEQYF	TGTGCCAGCGGTGGGAGATCGGGCTACGAGCAGTACTTC
TRBJ2-5	-	-	13	TRBV5-1	CASSGRGRGTQYF	TGCGCCAGCAGTGGCAGGGGACGCGGGACCCAGTACTTC
TRBJ1-5	TRBD1	-	14	TRBV28	CAAETGGSVQPQHF	TGTGCCGCAGAGACAGGGGGTTCTGTTCAGCCCCAGCATTTT
TRBJ2-1	TRBD2	-	15	TRBV29-1	CSVEVTSGRAGEQFF	TGCAGCGTTGAAGTGACTAGCGGGAGGGCTGGGGAGCAGTTCTTC
TRBJ2-3	-	-	14	TRBV13	CASSLVVRTDTQYF	TGTGCCAGCAGCTTAGTAGTGCGCACAGATACGCAGTATTTT
TRBJ2-5	TRBD1	-	17	TRBV7-6	CASSSNLIQGAQETQYF	TGTGCCAGCAGCTCAAATTTAATACAGGGGGCCCAAGAGACCCAGTACTTC
TRBJ2-1	TRBD1	-	16	TRBV18	CASSPRTGGLNNEQFF	TGTGCCAGCTCACCACGAACAGGGGGCTTGAACAATGAGCAGTTCTTC
TRBJ2-5	-	-	12	TRBV5-1	CASNGGAETQYF	TGCGCCAGCAATGGCGGGGCAGAGACCCAGTACTTC
TRBJ2-7	TRBD2	-	14	TRBV10-2	CASSEWGGTYEQYF	TGCGCCAGCAGTGAGTGGGGAGGGACCTACGAGCAGTACTTC